Given below is one T cell receptor (beta chain) in context. The V gene end was trimmed by 6 bases and the J gene end by 6 bases; junction bases not matched to a gene: 10. There are 17 residues in the CDR3. Germline V gene sequence: CDR1 KGHDR, CDR2 SFDVKD. Per the original methods: The assay estimated nucleated cells by amplifying reference gene primers. Assay: immunoSEQ multiplex PCR; the TCRdb copy retains only in-frame clones and omits some. V and J calls and clone size come straight from that table; D and trimming were deduced from the DNA. The sample holds 130,000 or so clones, roughly 85% seen once. The data stem from a study of blood T cell repertoires in COVID-19.

The receptor's source is a man in his forties with acute or convalescent COVID-19. The sequencing sample was made of peripheral blood. The J gene is TRBJ2-3, the V gene TRBV24-1; 14 bases are shared with TRBD2. The CDR3 nucleotides are TGTGCCACCAGTCCCGAGGGACTAGCGGGAGATGAGGATACGCAGTATTTT. Translating it yields CATSPEGLAGDEDTQYF.